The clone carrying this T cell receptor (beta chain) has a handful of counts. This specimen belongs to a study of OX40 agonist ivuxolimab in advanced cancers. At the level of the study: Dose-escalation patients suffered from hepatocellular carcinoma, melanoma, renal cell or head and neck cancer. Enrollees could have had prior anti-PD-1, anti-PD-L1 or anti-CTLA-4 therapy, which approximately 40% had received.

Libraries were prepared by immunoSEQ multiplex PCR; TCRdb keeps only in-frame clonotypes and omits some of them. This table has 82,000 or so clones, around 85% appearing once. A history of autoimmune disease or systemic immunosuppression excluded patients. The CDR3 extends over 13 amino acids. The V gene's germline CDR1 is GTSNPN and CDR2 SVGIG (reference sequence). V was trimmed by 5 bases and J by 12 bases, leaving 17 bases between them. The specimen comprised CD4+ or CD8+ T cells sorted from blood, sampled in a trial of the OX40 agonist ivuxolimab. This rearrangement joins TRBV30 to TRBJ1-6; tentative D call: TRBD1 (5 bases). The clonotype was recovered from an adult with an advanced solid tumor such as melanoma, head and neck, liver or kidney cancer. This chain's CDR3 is CAWHTGLGRPLHF. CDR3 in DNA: TGTGCCTGGCATACAGGTTTGGGCAGACCCCTCCACTTT.